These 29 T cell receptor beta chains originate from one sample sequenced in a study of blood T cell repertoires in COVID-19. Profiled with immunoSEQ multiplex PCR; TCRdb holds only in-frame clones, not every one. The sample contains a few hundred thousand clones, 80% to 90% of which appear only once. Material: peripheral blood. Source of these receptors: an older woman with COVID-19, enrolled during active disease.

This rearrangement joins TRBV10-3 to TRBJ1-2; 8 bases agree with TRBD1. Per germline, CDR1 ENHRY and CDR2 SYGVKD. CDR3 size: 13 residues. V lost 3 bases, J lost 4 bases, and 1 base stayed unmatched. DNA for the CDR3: TGTGCCATCAGTGACAGGGGGCTCTATGGCTACACCTTC. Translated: CAISDRGLYGYTF.

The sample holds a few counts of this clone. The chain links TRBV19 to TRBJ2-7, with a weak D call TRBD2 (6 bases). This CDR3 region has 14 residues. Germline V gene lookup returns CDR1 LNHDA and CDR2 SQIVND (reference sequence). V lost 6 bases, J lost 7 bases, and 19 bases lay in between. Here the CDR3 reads CASSPSLASREQYF. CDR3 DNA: TGTGCCAGTAGCCCTTCACTAGCTTCGAGGGAGCAGTACTTC.

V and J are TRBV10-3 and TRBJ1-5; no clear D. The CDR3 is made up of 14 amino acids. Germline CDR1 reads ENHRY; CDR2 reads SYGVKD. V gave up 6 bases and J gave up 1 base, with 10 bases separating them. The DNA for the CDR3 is TGTGCCATCAGGCACGCGGGGAGCAATCAGCCCCAGCATTTT. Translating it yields CAIRHAGSNQPQHF.

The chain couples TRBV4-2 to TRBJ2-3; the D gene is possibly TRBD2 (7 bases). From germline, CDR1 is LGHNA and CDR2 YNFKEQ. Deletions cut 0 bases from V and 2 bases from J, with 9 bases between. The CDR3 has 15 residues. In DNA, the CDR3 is TGTGCCAGCAGCCAAGAGGGGGGGGCCACAGATACGCAGTATTTT. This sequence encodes CASSQEGGATDTQYF.

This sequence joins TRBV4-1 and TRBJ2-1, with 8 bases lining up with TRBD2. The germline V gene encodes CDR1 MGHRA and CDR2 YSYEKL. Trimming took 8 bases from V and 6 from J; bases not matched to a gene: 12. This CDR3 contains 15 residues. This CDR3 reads CASLSRTSLGNEQFF. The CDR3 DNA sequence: TGCGCCAGCCTATCTCGGACTAGCCTAGGCAATGAGCAGTTCTTC.

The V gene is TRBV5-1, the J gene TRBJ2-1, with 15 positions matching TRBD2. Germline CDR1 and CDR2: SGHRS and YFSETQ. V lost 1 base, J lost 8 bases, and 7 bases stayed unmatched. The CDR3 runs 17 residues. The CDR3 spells CASSLSGGLAGGYEQFF. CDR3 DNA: TGCGCCAGCAGCTTGAGCGGAGGACTAGCGGGAGGGTATGAGCAGTTCTTC. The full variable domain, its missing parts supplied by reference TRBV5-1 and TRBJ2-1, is KAGVTQTPRYLIKTRGQQVTLSCSPISGHRSVSWYQQTPGQGLQFLFEYFSETQRNKGNFPGRFSGRQFSNSRSEMNVSTLELGDSALYLCASSLSGGLAGGYEQFFGPGTRLTVL.

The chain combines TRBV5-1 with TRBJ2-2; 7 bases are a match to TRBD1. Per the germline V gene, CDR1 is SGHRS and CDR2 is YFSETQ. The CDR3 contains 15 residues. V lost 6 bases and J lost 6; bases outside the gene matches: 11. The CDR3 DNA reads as TGCGCCAGCAAAATAAGACAGGGTTCGGCCGGGGAGCTGTTTTTT. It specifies CASKIRQGSAGELFF.

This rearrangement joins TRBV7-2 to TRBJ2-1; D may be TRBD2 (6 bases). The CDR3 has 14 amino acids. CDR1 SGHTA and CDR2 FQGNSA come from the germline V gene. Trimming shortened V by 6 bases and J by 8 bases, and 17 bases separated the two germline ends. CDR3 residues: CASRDHGGSDEQFF. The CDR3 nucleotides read TGTGCCAGCAGGGACCACGGGGGTAGCGATGAGCAGTTCTTC.

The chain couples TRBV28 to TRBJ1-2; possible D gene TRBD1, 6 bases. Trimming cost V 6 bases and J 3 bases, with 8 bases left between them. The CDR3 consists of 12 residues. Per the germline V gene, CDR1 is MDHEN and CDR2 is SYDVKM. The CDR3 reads CASRQGHYGYTF. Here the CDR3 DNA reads TGTGCCAGCAGACAGGGACACTATGGCTACACCTTC.

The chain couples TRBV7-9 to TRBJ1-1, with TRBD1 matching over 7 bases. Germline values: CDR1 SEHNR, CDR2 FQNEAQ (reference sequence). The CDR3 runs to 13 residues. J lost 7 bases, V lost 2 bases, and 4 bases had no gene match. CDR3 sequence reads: CASSLLGQSEAFF. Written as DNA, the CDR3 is TGTGCCAGCAGCTTATTGGGACAGAGTGAAGCTTTCTTT.

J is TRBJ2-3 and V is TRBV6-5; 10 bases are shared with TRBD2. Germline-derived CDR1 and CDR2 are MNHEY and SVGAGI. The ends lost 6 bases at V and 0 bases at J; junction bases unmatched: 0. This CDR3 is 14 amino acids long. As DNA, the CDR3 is TGTGCCAGCAGGACTAGCGGGAGCACAGATACGCAGTATTTT. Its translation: CASRTSGSTDTQYF.

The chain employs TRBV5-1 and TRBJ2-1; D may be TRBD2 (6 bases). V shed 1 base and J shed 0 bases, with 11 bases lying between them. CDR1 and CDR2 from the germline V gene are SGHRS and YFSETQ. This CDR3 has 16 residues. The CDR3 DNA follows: TGCGCCAGCAGCTTGTCGTCCGGGAGCTCCTACAATGAGCAGTTCTTC. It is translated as CASSLSSGSSYNEQFF.

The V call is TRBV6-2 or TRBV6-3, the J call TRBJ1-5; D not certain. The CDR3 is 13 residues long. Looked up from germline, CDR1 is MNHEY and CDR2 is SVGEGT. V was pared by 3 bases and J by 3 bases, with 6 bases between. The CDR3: CASSYISNQPQHF. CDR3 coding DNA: TGTGCCAGCAGTTATATATCCAATCAGCCCCAGCATTTT.

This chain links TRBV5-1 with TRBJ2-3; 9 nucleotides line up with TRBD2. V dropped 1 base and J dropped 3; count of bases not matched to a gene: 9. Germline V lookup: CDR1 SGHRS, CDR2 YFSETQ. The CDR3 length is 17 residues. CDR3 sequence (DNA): TGCGCCAGCAGCTTGTTGGCTAGCGGGGCTGGGACAGATACGCAGTATTTT. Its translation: CASSLLASGAGTDTQYF.

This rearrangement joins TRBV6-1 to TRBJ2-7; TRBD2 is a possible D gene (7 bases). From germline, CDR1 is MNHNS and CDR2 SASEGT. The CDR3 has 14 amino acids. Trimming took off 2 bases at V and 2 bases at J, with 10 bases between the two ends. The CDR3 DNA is TGTGCCAGCAGTGAATCGGGGGGCCCCTACGAGCAGTACTTC. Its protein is CASSESGGPYEQYF.

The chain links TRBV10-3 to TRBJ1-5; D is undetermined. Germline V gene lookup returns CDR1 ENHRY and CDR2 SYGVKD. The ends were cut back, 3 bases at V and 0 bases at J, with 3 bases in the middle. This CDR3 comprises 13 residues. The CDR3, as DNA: TGTGCCATCAGTGACCTTAGCAATCAGCCCCAGCATTTT. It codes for CAISDLSNQPQHF.

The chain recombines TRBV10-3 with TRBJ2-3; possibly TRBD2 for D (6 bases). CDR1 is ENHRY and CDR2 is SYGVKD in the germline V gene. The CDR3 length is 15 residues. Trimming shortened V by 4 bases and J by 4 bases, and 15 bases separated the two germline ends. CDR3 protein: CAISGASEVPDTQYF. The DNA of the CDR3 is TGTGCCATCAGTGGGGCTAGCGAGGTCCCAGATACGCAGTATTTT.

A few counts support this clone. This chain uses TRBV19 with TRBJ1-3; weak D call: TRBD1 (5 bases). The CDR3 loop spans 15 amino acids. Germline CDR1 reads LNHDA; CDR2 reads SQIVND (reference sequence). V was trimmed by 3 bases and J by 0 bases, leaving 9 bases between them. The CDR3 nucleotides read TGTGCCAGTAGTATCACAGGTACCTCTGGAAACACCATATATTTT. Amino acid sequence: CASSITGTSGNTIYF.

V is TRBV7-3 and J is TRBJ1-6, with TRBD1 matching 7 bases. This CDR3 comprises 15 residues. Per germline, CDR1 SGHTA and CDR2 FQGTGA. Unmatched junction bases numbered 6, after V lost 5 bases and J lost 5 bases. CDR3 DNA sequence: TGTGCCAGCAGCCTCTCCGGGACAGATAATTCACCCCTCCACTTT. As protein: CASSLSGTDNSPLHF.

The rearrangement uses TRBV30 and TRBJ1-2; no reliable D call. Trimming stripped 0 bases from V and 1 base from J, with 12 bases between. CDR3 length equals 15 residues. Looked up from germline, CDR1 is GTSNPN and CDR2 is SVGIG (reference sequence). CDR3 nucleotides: TGTGCCTGGAGTGTAGCGGGCGGAAATAACTATGGCTACACCTTC. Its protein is CAWSVAGGNNYGYTF.

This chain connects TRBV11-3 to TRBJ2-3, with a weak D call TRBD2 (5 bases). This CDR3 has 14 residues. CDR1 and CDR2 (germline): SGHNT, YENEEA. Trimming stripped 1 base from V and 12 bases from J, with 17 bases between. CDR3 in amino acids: CASSLVGAGATQYF. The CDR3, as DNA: TGTGCCAGCAGCTTAGTCGGCGCGGGTGCCACCCAGTATTTT.

This CDR3 reads CASSPAGGGAETQYF. CDR3 coding DNA: TGCGCCAGCAGCCCTGCTGGGGGAGGAGCAGAGACCCAGTACTTC. The genes are TRBV5-1 and TRBJ2-5; tentatively, D is TRBD2 (6 bases). Trimming took 4 bases from V and 4 from J, leaving 17 bases between them. The CDR3 is 15 residues long. Germline CDR1 and CDR2: SGHRS and YFSETQ.

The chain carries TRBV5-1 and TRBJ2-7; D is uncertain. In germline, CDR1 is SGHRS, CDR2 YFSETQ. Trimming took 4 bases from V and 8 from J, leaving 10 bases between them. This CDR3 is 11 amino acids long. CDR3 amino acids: CASSGQMQQYF. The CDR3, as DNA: TGCGCCAGCAGCGGGCAGATGCAGCAGTACTTC.

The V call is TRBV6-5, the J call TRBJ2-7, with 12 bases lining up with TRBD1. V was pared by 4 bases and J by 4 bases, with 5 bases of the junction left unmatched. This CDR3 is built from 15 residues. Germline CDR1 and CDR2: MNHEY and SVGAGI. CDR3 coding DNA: TGTGCCAGCAGTTCTCCGGGACAGGGGGCATACGAGCAGTACTTC. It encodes CASSSPGQGAYEQYF.

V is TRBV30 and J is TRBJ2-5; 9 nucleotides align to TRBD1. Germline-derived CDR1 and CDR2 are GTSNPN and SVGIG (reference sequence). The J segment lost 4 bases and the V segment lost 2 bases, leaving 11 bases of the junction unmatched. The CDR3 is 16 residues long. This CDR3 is CAWSPPYRGRSETQYF. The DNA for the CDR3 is TGTGCCTGGAGTCCACCTTACAGGGGGCGCTCAGAGACCCAGTACTTC.

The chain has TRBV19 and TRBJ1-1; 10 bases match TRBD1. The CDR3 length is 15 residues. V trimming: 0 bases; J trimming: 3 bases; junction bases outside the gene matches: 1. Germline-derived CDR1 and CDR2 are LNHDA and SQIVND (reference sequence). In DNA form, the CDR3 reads TGTGCCAGTAGTATAGATGGACAGGGGGACACTGAAGCTTTCTTT. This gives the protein CASSIDGQGDTEAFF.

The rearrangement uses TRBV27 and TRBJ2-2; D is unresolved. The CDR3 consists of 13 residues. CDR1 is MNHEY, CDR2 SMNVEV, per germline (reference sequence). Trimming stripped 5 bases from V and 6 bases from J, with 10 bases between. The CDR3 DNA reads TGTGCCAGCAGTACCCAGATGGCCGGGGAGCTGTTTTTT. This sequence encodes CASSTQMAGELFF.

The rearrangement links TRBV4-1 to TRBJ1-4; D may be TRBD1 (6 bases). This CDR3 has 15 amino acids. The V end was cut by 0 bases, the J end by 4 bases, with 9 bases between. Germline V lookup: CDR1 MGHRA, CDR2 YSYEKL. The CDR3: CASSQEGTHNEKLFF. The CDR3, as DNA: TGCGCCAGCAGCCAAGAAGGGACACATAATGAAAAACTGTTTTTT.

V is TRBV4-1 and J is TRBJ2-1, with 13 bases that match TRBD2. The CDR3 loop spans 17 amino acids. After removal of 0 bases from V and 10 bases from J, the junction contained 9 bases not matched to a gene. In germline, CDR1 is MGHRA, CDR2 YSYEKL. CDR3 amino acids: CASSQDPGTSGISEQFF. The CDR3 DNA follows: TGCGCCAGCAGCCAAGATCCGGGGACTAGCGGGATCAGCGAGCAGTTCTTC.